Shown below are 18 T cell receptor beta chains from a single sample sequenced in a study of vaccination and CD4 T cells after COVID-19 (dated by TCRdb to the early 2020s). Library method: PCR. Sequencing was carried out with an Illumina iSeq 100. TCR sequencing of DNA from cultured CD4+ T cells used the Oncomine TCR Beta short-read assay at the Johns Hopkins FTIC core. TCRdb reanalyzed the raw reads on its own, using fastp at Q25 for trimming and MiXCR for clone calling, and kept in-frame beta chains. Rows matching on CDR3 protein sequence are summarized as one entry with the most common DNA and genes. The sample table lists 20,000 to 25,000 distinct CDR3 sequences, 54% of them with a count of one. The biggest ten clones account for approximately 6% of the sample. Taken with the paper, the label for treatment or condition translates to: roughly nine-day PBMC culture with coronavirus spike peptide pools or control peptides (ViraFEST assay).

No antigen is known for these receptors. Input material: CD4+ T cells from blood, cultured in vitro. These receptors were obtained from a human donor who had recovered from COVID-19.

This clonotype occurred a few times. The rearrangement joins TRBV7-9 to TRBJ1-1, with D perhaps matching TRBD1 (5 bases). CDR1 is SEHNR, CDR2 FQNEAQ, per germline (reference sequence). The CDR3 length is 13 residues. With 5 bases removed from V and 11 bases from J, the gap between germline ends came to 18 bases. This CDR3 reads CASSPSRGGGAFF. The CDR3 DNA sequence: TGTGCCAGCAGCCCATCTAGGGGCGGGGGGGCTTTCTTT.

This clonotype was counted only a few times. The chain uses TRBV20-1 and TRBJ1-2; the D is unclear. This CDR3 is 14 amino acids long. Germline V lookup: CDR1 DFQATT, CDR2 SNEGSKA (reference sequence). V was trimmed by 6 bases and J by 8 bases, leaving 22 bases between them. The CDR3 bases are TGCAGTGCCGAGCCAGGTGGGCACATTGTGGGCTACACCTTC. It yields the protein CSAEPGGHIVGYTF.

This chain uses TRBV27 with TRBJ2-5; TRBD2 matches at 10 bases. Trimming removed 2 bases from V and 5 bases from J; junction bases left unmatched: 5. From germline, CDR1 is MNHEY and CDR2 SMNVEV (reference sequence). The CDR3 loop spans 15 amino acids. CDR3 in DNA: TGTGCCAGCAGTTTAAGCGGGAGGGCCTGGGAGACCCAGTACTTC. The encoded protein is CASSLSGRAWETQYF.

This chain links TRBV20-1 with TRBJ2-5; D unresolved. This CDR3 spans 13 amino acids. From germline, CDR1 is DFQATT and CDR2 SNEGSKA (reference sequence). Trimming took 3 bases from V and 2 from J, leaving 10 bases between them. This CDR3 is CSASSYQQETQYF. In DNA form, the CDR3 reads TGCAGTGCTAGCTCCTACCAGCAAGAGACCCAGTACTTC.

This rearrangement joins TRBV23-1 to TRBJ2-7, with D uncertain. TRBV23-1 is given ORF status, its function remaining uncertain. CDR3 length: 12 amino acids. Deletions cut 5 bases from V and 4 bases from J, with 9 bases between. The CDR3 DNA reads TGCGCCAGCAGTGGGCAGGCTTACGAGCAGTACTTC. It specifies CASSGQAYEQYF.

The chain couples TRBV7-9 to TRBJ2-5, with 7 bases matching TRBD1. J was trimmed by 2 bases and V by 6 bases; bases with no gene match: 6. CDR3 length: 14 residues. Germline lookup yields CDR1 SEHNR and CDR2 FQNEAQ (reference sequence). The DNA for the CDR3 is TGTGCCAGCAGTAAGACAGGGAAGCAAGAGACCCAGTACTTC. It codes for CASSKTGKQETQYF.

V gene TRBV20-1 combines with J gene TRBJ1-1; TRBD1 matches at 7 bases. Per the germline V gene, CDR1 is DFQATT and CDR2 is SNEGSKA (reference sequence). Losses at the gene ends were 3 bases for V and 1 base for J; bases not matched to a gene: 5. This CDR3 contains 14 residues. The CDR3 region is CSARPRGGNTEAFF. The CDR3 DNA reads TGCAGTGCTAGGCCCAGGGGGGGGAACACTGAAGCTTTCTTT.

The genes are TRBV20-1 and TRBJ2-1; 11 bases match TRBD1. J was trimmed by 9 bases and V by 7 bases; bases with no gene match: 8. In germline, CDR1 is DFQATT, CDR2 SNEGSKA (reference sequence). The CDR3 contains 13 residues. CDR3: CSGGGQGAGEQFF. The CDR3 bases are TGCAGTGGGGGAGGACAGGGGGCGGGTGAGCAGTTCTTC.

The CDR3 spells CASSENSGGGNYGYTF. The DNA of the CDR3 is TGTGCCAGCAGTGAAAATTCAGGGGGAGGTAACTATGGCTACACCTTC. This chain links TRBV6-1 with TRBJ1-2; 7 bases are a match to TRBD1. CDR1 MNHNS and CDR2 SASEGT come from the germline V gene. J was trimmed by 1 base and V by 2 bases; bases with no gene match: 7. This CDR3 has 16 amino acids.

The chain couples TRBV2 to TRBJ2-3; 9 positions agree with TRBD2. V gave up 6 bases and J gave up 4 bases; unmatched junction bases: 11. Germline V gene sequence: CDR1 SNHLY, CDR2 FYNNEI. The CDR3 runs to 16 residues. The CDR3 reads CASRGFAGGPPDTQYF. The CDR3 nucleotides are TGTGCCAGCAGAGGCTTTGCGGGAGGGCCCCCAGATACGCAGTATTTT.

The rearrangement joins TRBV24-1 to TRBJ1-1, with D maybe TRBD1 (5 bases). This CDR3 is built from 14 residues. Germline V CDR1 and CDR2: KGHDR, SFDVKD. The ends were cut back, 6 bases at V and 1 base at J, with 11 bases in the middle. CDR3 loop: CATSTGGGNTEAFF. For the CDR3, the DNA is TGTGCCACCAGTACAGGAGGTGGGAACACTGAAGCTTTCTTT.

The chain links TRBV4-2 to TRBJ2-4, with 11 bases matching TRBD1. The CDR3 length is 14 residues. Trimming removed 4 bases from V and 8 bases from J; junction bases left unmatched: 4. Looked up from germline, CDR1 is LGHNA and CDR2 is YNFKEQ. Written as DNA, the CDR3 is TGTGCCAGCAGCCCAGGACAGGGGGCAGACATTCAGTACTTC. This encodes CASSPGQGADIQYF.

This clonotype has only one observation. This sequence joins TRBV6-5 and TRBJ1-4; D is unresolved. The CDR3 is 16 residues long. V lost 0 bases to trimming and J lost 0 bases, with 8 bases between them. CDR1 is MNHEY, CDR2 SVGAGI, per germline. CDR3 sequence (DNA): TGTGCCAGCAGTTACTCGCCGGTTACAACTAATGAAAAACTGTTTTTT. Translation gives CASSYSPVTTNEKLFF.

The rearrangement joins TRBV6-1 to TRBJ2-1, with 16 positions matching TRBD2. CDR3 length: 17 amino acids. V was clipped by 7 bases and J by 10 bases; unmatched bases: 13. Per the germline V gene, CDR1 is MNHNS and CDR2 is SASEGT. The DNA of the CDR3 is TGTGCCAGCAAAAACGCCGGGACTAGCGGGAGGGCCCTCGAGCAGTTCTTC. Protein: CASKNAGTSGRALEQFF.

The chain couples TRBV19 to TRBJ1-2; D call uncertain. This CDR3 region has 14 residues. Germline loops: CDR1 LNHDA, CDR2 SQIVND (reference sequence). The V end lost 5 bases, the J end lost 1 base, and 11 bases lay between the germline ends. The CDR3 region is CASSQRTVNYGYTF. CDR3 nucleotide sequence: TGTGCCAGTAGTCAGCGGACGGTTAACTATGGCTACACCTTC. Full variable domain (missing parts from reference TRBV19 and TRBJ1-2): DGGITQSPKYLFRKEGQNVTLSCEQNLNHDAMYWYRQDPGQGLRLIYYSQIVNDFQKGDIAEGYSVSREKKESFPLTVTSAQKNPTAFYLCASSQRTVNYGYTFGSGTRLTVV.

This rearrangement joins TRBV10-1 to TRBJ1-2; D is perhaps TRBD1 (6 bases). V was trimmed by 3 bases and J by 4 bases, leaving 12 bases between them. The CDR3 has 14 amino acids. CDR1 is WNHNN, CDR2 SYGVQD, per germline (reference sequence). DNA of the CDR3: TGCGCCAGCAGTGAACACAGGGACGGCTATGGCTACACCTTC. It yields the protein CASSEHRDGYGYTF.

V and J are TRBV2 and TRBJ2-7, with 8 bases that match TRBD2. Germline V CDR1 and CDR2: SNHLY, FYNNEI. The J segment lost 6 bases and the V segment lost 7 bases, leaving 5 bases of the junction unmatched. The CDR3 loop spans 12 amino acids. In DNA, the CDR3 is TGTGCCAGCAAGCGGGAGTTCAGCGAGCAGTACTTC. It translates to CASKREFSEQYF.

The chain combines TRBV7-3 with TRBJ2-3; no clear D gene. Trimming removed 5 bases at V and 6 bases at J, with 15 bases between. The CDR3 contains 14 residues. CDR1 is SGHTA and CDR2 is FQGTGA in the germline V gene. The CDR3 DNA follows: TGTGCCAGCAGCGGGCCCCCCCTGGGGGATACGCAGTATTTT. It is translated as CASSGPPLGDTQYF.